The rows below give T cell receptor beta chains drawn from one sample of a study of post-analysis software for immune sequencing data. TCRdb reprocessed the PCR reads via MiXCR and lists one record per CDR3 protein. Of roughly 730,000 distinct CDR3 sequences in the sample, around 27% were seen once. Input material: blood. The receptors originated from a girl between 5 and 17 years old with multiple sclerosis. Each CDR3 is given with its conserved first and last residue. The D gene is left open where the match is weak. Size is stated for part of the rows, as once, few or many counts, or as a class when the clone is expanded.

-	-	TRBV27	TRBJ2-2	TGTGCCAGCAGTTTAAAATCTCGACAGCCTATCTGGGAGCTGTTTTTT	CASSLKSRQPIWELFF
-	-	TRBV12-3/TRBV12-4	TRBJ1-4	TGTGCCAGCAGTTTTCTGGGGATTCCAACTAATGAAAAACTGTTTTTT	CASSFLGIPTNEKLFF
TRBD2	many	TRBV12-3/TRBV12-4	TRBJ2-1	TGTGCCAGCAGTACCGCTCTAGCGGAGTACAATGAGCAGTTCTTC	CASSTALAEYNEQFF
-	few	TRBV25-1	TRBJ2-7	TGTGCCAGCAGTGATAGGACTACCGATAACTACGAGCAGTACTTC	CASSDRTTDNYEQYF
TRBD2	-	TRBV24-1	TRBJ2-7	TGTGCCACCAGTTCAAACGGACTAGCGGGAGAGGGTGAGCAGTACTTC	CATSSNGLAGEGEQYF
TRBD1	few	TRBV24-1	TRBJ1-2	TGTGCCACCAGTGCGGACAGGTTTGAGAGCTACACCTTC	CATSADRFESYTF
TRBD1	-	TRBV28	TRBJ2-3	TGTGCCAGCAGTACCGGGACAGGCATAGATACGCAGTATTTT	CASSTGTGIDTQYF
TRBD1	once	TRBV20-1	TRBJ1-4	TGCAGTGCTAGCCCAGGGGGCGATGAAAAACTGTTTTTT	CSASPGGDEKLFF
-	-	TRBV28	TRBJ2-1	TGTGCCAGCAACCAGCAGGGGGGGGCTGTTTTAGGTGAGCAGTTCTTC	CASNQQGGAVLGEQFF
-	-	TRBV6-5	TRBJ2-1	TGTGCCAGCAGTTACCAGGGCGCCATCTACAATGAGCAGTTCTTC	CASSYQGAIYNEQFF
-	-	TRBV20-1	TRBJ1-5	TGCAGTGCTAGGTTCGCGGTAGTTGGCAATCAGCCCCAGCATTTT	CSARFAVVGNQPQHF
TRBD2	few	TRBV4-3	TRBJ2-7	TGCGCCAGCAGCCCTCAGAACGGGAGGGCCGGAGAGCAGTACTTC	CASSPQNGRAGEQYF
TRBD1	-	TRBV7-6	TRBJ2-1	TGTGCCAGCAGCTTAGAGTACAGGGGGGAGACCCAGTTCTTC	CASSLEYRGETQFF
-	many	TRBV4-3	TRBJ2-5	TGCGCCAGCAGCCAACGCGGAGGCCGAAGGGAGACCCAGTACTTC	CASSQRGGRRETQYF
TRBD1	-	TRBV20-1	TRBJ1-2	TGCAGTGCGCAGACCAGGGGGGACTATGGCTACACCTTC	CSAQTRGDYGYTF
-	-	TRBV9	TRBJ1-2	TGTGCCAGCAGCGTAGGTGGAGGGGGCTATGGCTACACCTTC	CASSVGGGGYGYTF
-	-	TRBV18	TRBJ2-1	TGTGCCAGCTCACGGGCCCTGAGTGGGGCCGATGAGCAGTTCTTC	CASSRALSGADEQFF
TRBD1	-	TRBV5-1	TRBJ1-2	TGCGCCAGCAGCTTGGGCGACAGCAGGGGGCTCGGCTACACCTTC	CASSLGDSRGLGYTF
-	-	TRBV9	TRBJ1-1	TGTGCCAGCAGCGTAGGAAGGGTTACTGAAGCTTTCTTT	CASSVGRVTEAFF
-	-	TRBV7-9	TRBJ2-1	TGTGCCACTAACGGGGGCGCGTCCTACGATGAGCAGTTCTTC	CATNGGASYDEQFF
TRBD2	many	TRBV20-1	TRBJ2-5	TGCAGTGCTAGAGATCCTCTGGGGGGGGAGACCCAGTACTTC	CSARDPLGGETQYF
TRBD2	-	TRBV5-6	TRBJ2-5	TGTGCCAGCAGCTTGGCGTGGACTAGCGGGAGTAAAGAGACCCAGTACTTC	CASSLAWTSGSKETQYF
-	few	TRBV7-9	TRBJ2-3	TGTGCCAGCAGCTATGATGTTGAGTCGAGCACAGATACGCAGTATTTT	CASSYDVESSTDTQYF
TRBD2	few	TRBV11-2	TRBJ2-7	TGTGCCAGCAGCCACCGGCGGGGGTCTGCCTCCTACGAGCAGTACTTC	CASSHRRGSASYEQYF
-	-	TRBV5-1	TRBJ2-5	TGCGCCAGCAGCACAACACTGGAAGAGACCCAGTACTTC	CASSTTLEETQYF
-	-	TRBV7-2	TRBJ2-7	TGTGCCAGCAGCTTAGTGGGGACCGGAGAGCAGTACTTC	CASSLVGTGEQYF
-	-	TRBV28	TRBJ2-2	TGTGCCAGCAGTTTATCCCGGACCGGGGAGCTGTTTTTT	CASSLSRTGELFF
-	-	TRBV27	TRBJ2-5	TGTGCCAGCAGTCGAAAAACCCAAGAGACCCAGTACTTC	CASSRKTQETQYF
TRBD2	many	TRBV29-1	TRBJ2-1	TGCAGCGTGGCTAGCGGTAGCTCCTACAATGAGCAGTTCTTC	CSVASGSSYNEQFF
TRBD2	-	TRBV28	TRBJ2-3	TGTGCCAGCAGAGCTGGAGGTTTGCAGCGGGGCGTAGTGTCAGATACGCAGTATTTT	CASRAGGLQRGVVSDTQYF
TRBD2	few	TRBV3-1	TRBJ2-3	TGTGCCAGCAGTTCAACCTTAGCGGGGAGCACAGATACGCAGTATTTT	CASSSTLAGSTDTQYF
-	few	TRBV3-1	TRBJ1-2	TGTGCCAGCAGCCAAGGGTCAGGAGGAGGTGGCTACACCTTC	CASSQGSGGGGYTF
-	few	TRBV29-1	TRBJ1-1	TGCAGCGTTGATCAGGGAAGGAACACTGAAGCTTTCTTT	CSVDQGRNTEAFF
-	few	TRBV2	TRBJ2-7	TGTGCCAGCAGTGAATGGAAAACAGACAGCTCCTACGAGCAGTACTTC	CASSEWKTDSSYEQYF
TRBD1	few	TRBV5-1	TRBJ1-1	TGCGCCAGCAGCTCCGGGACAGGGTCCAAGAACACTGAAGCTTTCTTT	CASSSGTGSKNTEAFF
TRBD2	-	TRBV2	TRBJ2-7	TGTGCCAGCGGAGCCGGACTAGGGACCTACGAGCAGTACTTC	CASGAGLGTYEQYF
TRBD2	few	TRBV6-4	TRBJ2-1	TGTGCCAGCAGTGCAAGCGGGATCAACAATGAGCAGTTCTTC	CASSASGINNEQFF
TRBD1	-	TRBV10-3	TRBJ1-1	TGTGCCATCAGTCCCTCAACAGACAGGGTCGGGACTGAAGCTTTCTTT	CAISPSTDRVGTEAFF
-	-	TRBV7-2	TRBJ2-5	TGTGCCAGCAGATCCACGGGCTTGCCCCAAGAGACCCAGTACTTC	CASRSTGLPQETQYF
TRBD2	-	TRBV10-3	TRBJ2-7	TGTGCCATCAGTGAGCGGGGGGAAACCTCCTACAATGAGCAGTACTTC	CAISERGETSYNEQYF
-	-	TRBV12-3/TRBV12-4	TRBJ2-1	TGTGCCAGCAGTTTTGATCTAGAGTACAATGAGCAGTTCTTC	CASSFDLEYNEQFF
-	few	TRBV5-6	TRBJ2-1	TGTGCCAGCAGCCTACTCGGAGCTTCTGAGCAGTTCTTC	CASSLLGASEQFF
TRBD2	-	TRBV5-6	TRBJ2-5	TGTGCCAGCAGCTTTGCTGGACTAGCGGGACGGGAGACCCAGTACTTC	CASSFAGLAGRETQYF
-	-	TRBV27	TRBJ1-2	TGTGCCAGCTGGGGGTGGCTGGGCTACACCTTC	CASWGWLGYTF
TRBD1	-	TRBV28	TRBJ1-6	TGTGCCAGCAGCCAGACAGGGGAATATAATTCACCCCTCCACTTT	CASSQTGEYNSPLHF